The present entry profiles one T cell receptor beta chain with its context. This sample stems from a study of blood T cell repertoires in COVID-19. About the research overall: The United States, Italy and Spain provided the acute and convalescent COVID-19 samples. In each case, the material was cDNA or gDNA derived from T cells, B-cell-depleted T cells, or PBMCs.

The assay was immunoSEQ multiplex PCR, and TCRdb's table has in-frame clones only and misses some. The profile shows nearly 200,000 clones, roughly nine tenths of them singletons. The specimen sequenced was peripheral blood. The source is a woman in her seventies with acute or convalescent COVID-19.

DNA for the CDR3: TGCAGTGCTAGTCAAGGGCAGGAGGGTCAGCCCCAGCATTTT. As protein: CSASQGQEGQPQHF. The chain is built from TRBV20-1 and TRBJ1-5, with no clear D. Germline values: CDR1 DFQATT, CDR2 SNEGSKA (reference sequence). V lost 3 bases and J lost 6, with 15 bases in between. This CDR3 has 14 amino acids.